Shown below are 21 T cell receptor beta chains from a single sample sequenced in a study of control samples from healthy donors and cancer patients. Sequencing was performed with immunoSEQ multiplex PCR; in TCRdb, only in-frame clones are kept and a portion is missing. In the table there are 120,000 or so clones, more than 75% of which are singletons. Sequenced material: blood. The receptor source for this set is a man aged 55 to 69 in good health.

This chain connects TRBV6-6 to TRBJ1-1; the D is unclear. The length of the CDR3 is 13 residues. Trimming took off 5 bases at V and 0 bases at J, with 7 bases between the two ends. Per the germline V gene, CDR1 is MNHNY and CDR2 is SVGAGI (reference sequence). CDR3 nucleotides: TGTGCCAGCAGTCCATACTTGAACACTGAAGCTTTCTTT. Residues: CASSPYLNTEAFF.

This clone was recorded once. This chain joins TRBV9 and TRBJ1-2; D gene unclear. CDR3 length: 13 amino acids. Germline lookup yields CDR1 SGDLS and CDR2 YYNGEE. Trimming shortened V by 7 bases and J by 7 bases, and 17 bases separated the two germline ends. DNA for the CDR3: TGTGCCAGCGGGAAATTACTATTAAGTGGCTACACCTTC. Protein product: CASGKLLLSGYTF.

This sequence joins TRBV5-1 and TRBJ2-3; D might be TRBD2 (6 bases). The V and J ends lost 4 bases and 6 bases respectively, with 18 bases between them. This CDR3 region has 15 residues. Germline CDR1 and CDR2: SGHRS and YFSETQ. The CDR3 region is CASSLEEGDGDTQYF. In DNA form, the CDR3 reads TGCGCCAGCAGCCTGGAGGAGGGAGACGGGGATACGCAGTATTTT.

This clone was counted between two and nine times. The rearrangement joins TRBV7-8 to TRBJ1-1; D gene uncertain. The CDR3 loop spans 14 amino acids. Germline lookup yields CDR1 SGHVS and CDR2 FQNEAQ. Deletions cut 0 bases from V and 4 bases from J, with 9 bases between. This chain's CDR3 is CASSLAFWTTEAFF. The CDR3, as DNA: TGTGCCAGCAGCTTAGCGTTCTGGACCACTGAAGCTTTCTTT.

This clone was seen a handful of times. The J gene is TRBJ2-5, the V gene TRBV6-5; 8 nucleotides agree with TRBD1. V shed 0 bases, J shed 5 bases, and the junction held 5 bases outside the gene matches. Per germline, CDR1 MNHEY and CDR2 SVGAGI. The CDR3 length is 15 residues. CDR3 DNA: TGTGCCAGCAGTTACTCGACAGGGGTCTGGGAGACCCAGTACTTC. This codes for CASSYSTGVWETQYF.

This chain joins TRBV3-1 (or the pseudogene TRBV3-2) and TRBJ2-3; no clear D gene. V lost 0 bases, J lost 1 base, and 8 bases lay in between. This CDR3 comprises 15 residues. The germline gives CDR1 LGHDT, CDR2 YNNKEL (reference sequence). DNA for the CDR3: TGTGCCAGCAGCCAAGATACCCTACGCACAGATACGCAGTATTTT. It encodes CASSQDTLRTDTQYF.

This rearrangement joins TRBV5-1 to TRBJ2-2; tentative D call: TRBD2 (6 bases). The CDR3 has 14 residues. Germline V lookup: CDR1 SGHRS, CDR2 YFSETQ. Trimming removed 4 bases from V and 4 bases from J, with 11 bases in between. This chain's CDR3 is CASSRLGGTGELFF. For the CDR3, the DNA is TGCGCCAGCAGCCGTCTCGGGGGCACCGGGGAGCTGTTTTTT.

The rearrangement uses TRBV30 and TRBJ1-4; the D gene is possibly TRBD1 (6 bases). V gave up 7 bases and J gave up 7 bases, with 16 bases separating them. This CDR3 region has 13 residues. CDR1 is GTSNPN, CDR2 SVGIG, per germline (reference sequence). The DNA for the CDR3 is TGTGCCTCTGACCGAGGGGGAACTGAAAAACTGTTTTTT. Translation: CASDRGGTEKLFF.

The chain joins TRBV11-2 to TRBJ1-2; D is unclear. Germline assignment: CDR1 SGHAT and CDR2 FQNNGV. Between the trimmed V and J ends, which lost 0 bases and 4 bases, there was a span of 6 bases. CDR3 length: 13 amino acids. CDR3 region: CASSLDLTYGYTF. As DNA, the CDR3 is TGTGCCAGCAGCTTAGATCTGACCTATGGCTACACCTTC.

J is TRBJ1-1 and V is TRBV4-2; no clear D. Germline V gives CDR1 LGHNA, CDR2 YNFKEQ. There are 14 residues in the CDR3. Trimming shortened V by 0 bases and J by 4 bases, and 9 bases separated the two germline ends. CDR3 region: CASSQDRYGTEAFF. CDR3 sequence (DNA): TGTGCCAGCAGCCAAGATCGATACGGCACTGAAGCTTTCTTT.

The V and J genes are TRBV7-8 and TRBJ2-1; no clear D gene. The germline V gene has CDR1 SGHVS and CDR2 FQNEAQ. The CDR3 has 13 residues. V was trimmed by 5 bases and J by 4 bases, leaving 9 bases between them. The CDR3 here is CASSPNRYNEQFF. The CDR3 nucleotides are TGTGCCAGCAGCCCAAACAGATACAATGAGCAGTTCTTC. The full variable domain, its missing parts supplied by reference TRBV7-8 and TRBJ2-1, is GAGVSQSPRYKVAKRGQDVALRCDPISGHVSLFWYQQALGQGPEFLTYFQNEAQLDKSGLPSDRFFAERPEGSVSTLKIQRTQQEDSAVYLCASSPNRYNEQFFGPGTRLTVL.

This chain links TRBV6-1 with TRBJ2-3; TRBD1 matches 11 bases. The CDR3 is 16 residues long. Germline values: CDR1 MNHNS, CDR2 SASEGT. Trimming at V came to 4 bases and at J to 2 bases, leaving 5 bases not matched to a gene. CDR3 in DNA: TGTGCCAGCAGTGTAGGGACAGGGGGTCCCACAGATACGCAGTATTTT. It specifies CASSVGTGGPTDTQYF.

The J gene is TRBJ2-1, the V gene TRBV2; tentative D call: TRBD2 (5 bases). Germline V gene lookup returns CDR1 SNHLY and CDR2 FYNNEI. Trimming took 2 bases from V and 4 from J, leaving 15 bases between them. The length of the CDR3 is 16 residues. The CDR3 spells CASSEIGSLAYNEQFF. In DNA, the CDR3 is TGTGCCAGCAGTGAAATCGGCAGCCTAGCATACAATGAGCAGTTCTTC.

DNA of the CDR3: TGTGCCAGCTCACAGGGGATTGGGAACACTGAAGCTTTCTTT. Its translation is CASSQGIGNTEAFF. The chain links TRBV18 to TRBJ1-1; possible D gene TRBD1, 5 bases. The V end was cut by 4 bases, the J end by 1 base, with 10 bases between. The CDR3 sequence is 14 residues long. Germline V gives CDR1 KGHSH, CDR2 LQKENI.

Concerning this clone: Other DNA sequences within the sample encode an identical CDR3. The rearrangement links TRBV9 to TRBJ2-1, with 8 bases identical to TRBD2. This CDR3 contains 16 residues. Germline CDR1 SGDLS, CDR2 YYNGEE. The V and J ends lost 3 bases and 10 bases, in that order; junction bases with no gene match: 15. CDR3 residues: CASSATGTSVGEEQFF. The CDR3 region has the DNA TGTGCCAGCAGCGCAACCGGGACTAGTGTCGGGGAGGAGCAGTTCTTC.

V and J are TRBV2 and TRBJ1-4; TRBD1 aligns across 9 bases. V trimming: 5 bases; J trimming: 2 bases; junction bases outside the gene matches: 6. Germline-derived CDR1 and CDR2 are SNHLY and FYNNEI. The CDR3 loop spans 16 amino acids. In nucleotides, the CDR3 is TGTGCCAGCAGTATGACAGGGGGAGTCACTAATGAAAAACTGTTTTTT. Encoded protein: CASSMTGGVTNEKLFF.

This chain joins TRBV5-4 and TRBJ1-3; possible D gene TRBD1, 5 bases. This CDR3 spans 15 amino acids. From germline, CDR1 is SGHNT and CDR2 YYREEE (reference sequence). V lost 4 bases to trimming and J lost 0 bases, with 11 bases between them. The CDR3 sequence is CASSLDTYSGNTIYF. Here the CDR3 DNA reads TGTGCCAGCAGCCTGGACACCTACTCTGGAAACACCATATATTTT.

The chain has TRBV19 and TRBJ1-6; D is unresolved. The CDR3 loop spans 14 amino acids. Trimming took off 3 bases at V and 5 bases at J, with 8 bases between the two ends. Germline CDR1 reads LNHDA; CDR2 reads SQIVND (reference sequence). The CDR3 region has the DNA TGTGCCAGTAGTATCGCCGGAAATAATTCACCCCTCCACTTT. It codes for CASSIAGNNSPLHF.

The gene calls are TRBV7-9 and TRBJ1-2, with a weak D call TRBD1 (5 bases). Germline V gene data show CDR1 as SEHNR and CDR2 as FQNEAQ (reference sequence). V was cut by 5 bases and J by 1 base, with 11 bases left in between. This CDR3 has 14 residues. CDR3 in amino acids: CASSTGQVNYGYTF. CDR3 nucleotide sequence: TGTGCCAGCAGCACAGGACAAGTTAACTATGGCTACACCTTC. Supplemented by reference TRBV7-9 and TRBJ1-2, the full variable domain reads DTGVSQNPRHKITKRGQNVTFRCDPISEHNRLYWYRQTLGQGPEFLTYFQNEAQLEKSRLLSDRFSAERPKGSFSTLEIQRTEQGDSAMYLCASSTGQVNYGYTFGSGTRLTVV.

This clone was found a few times. This sample also contains other DNA sequences that code for the same CDR3. CDR3 amino acids: CASSLKGQPQHF. The CDR3 nucleotides read TGTGCCAGCAGTCTAAAGGGTCAGCCCCAGCATTTT. The genes are TRBV28 and TRBJ1-5, with D unclear. The CDR3 is 12 amino acids. V lost 5 bases and J 6 bases, leaving 8 bases between the germline ends. In germline, CDR1 is MDHEN, CDR2 SYDVKM.

The gene calls are TRBV15 and TRBJ1-4, with D perhaps TRBD1 (5 bases). With 6 bases removed from V and 6 bases from J, the gap between germline ends came to 8 bases. The CDR3 runs 12 residues. The germline V gene has CDR1 LNHNV and CDR2 YYDKDF (reference sequence). The CDR3 sequence: CATRGGDEKLFF. CDR3 in DNA: TGTGCCACCAGGGGGGGGGATGAAAAACTGTTTTTT. The full variable domain, completed using reference TRBV15 and TRBJ1-4, is DAMVIQNPRYQVTQFGKPVTLSCSQTLNHNVMYWYQQKSSQAPKLLFHYYDKDFNNEADTPDNFQSRRPNTSFCFLDIRSPGLGDTAMYLCATRGGDEKLFFGSGTQLSVL.